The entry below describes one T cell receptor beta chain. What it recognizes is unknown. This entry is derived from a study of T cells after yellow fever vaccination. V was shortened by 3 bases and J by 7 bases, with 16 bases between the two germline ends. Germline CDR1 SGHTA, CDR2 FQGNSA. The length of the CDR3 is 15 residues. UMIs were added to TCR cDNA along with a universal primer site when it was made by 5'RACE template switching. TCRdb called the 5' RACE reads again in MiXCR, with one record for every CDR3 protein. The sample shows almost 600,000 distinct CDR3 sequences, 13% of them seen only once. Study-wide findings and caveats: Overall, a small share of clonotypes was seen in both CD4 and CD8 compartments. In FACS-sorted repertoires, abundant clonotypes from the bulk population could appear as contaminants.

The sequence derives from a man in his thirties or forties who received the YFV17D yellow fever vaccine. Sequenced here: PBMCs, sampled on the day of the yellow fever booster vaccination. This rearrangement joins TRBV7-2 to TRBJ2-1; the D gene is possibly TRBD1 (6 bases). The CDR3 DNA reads TGTGCCAGCAGCTTTAGGGGGAGAGTGGAGAATGAGCAGTTCTTC. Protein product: CASSFRGRVENEQFF.